These 29 T cell receptor beta chains originate from one sample sequenced in a study of shared clonotypes between healthy human individuals. CD45RO-negative, CCR7-selected cells formed the naive CD8 fraction, which excluded terminally differentiated effector memory CD45RA+ cells. Profiling relied on immunoSEQ multiplex PCR, and the TCRdb table lists in-frame clones only, not all of them. The sample has 2 million to 2.5 million clones, 85% to 95% seen once. Material for sequencing was naive CD8+ T cells sorted from blood. These receptors were taken from a young man in good health.

V and J are TRBV27 and TRBJ1-2; TRBD1 is a possible D gene (5 bases). Germline CDR1 MNHEY, CDR2 SMNVEV (reference sequence). V shed 7 bases and J shed 2 bases, with 8 bases lying between them. This CDR3 has 12 amino acids. The CDR3 is CASKGTNYGYTF. CDR3 DNA sequence: TGTGCCAGCAAAGGGACGAACTATGGCTACACCTTC.

This chain links TRBV5-1 with TRBJ2-2, with TRBD2 matching over 8 bases. The CDR3 extends over 15 amino acids. CDR1 is SGHRS and CDR2 is YFSETQ in the germline V gene. The V segment lost 6 bases and the J segment 1 base; nucleotides outside the gene matches: 5. CDR3 loop: CASNVGLENTGELFF. Here the CDR3 DNA reads TGCGCCAGCAATGTGGGACTAGAGAACACCGGGGAGCTGTTTTTT. The variable domain in full, with the rest retrieved from reference TRBV5-1 and TRBJ2-2, is KAGVTQTPRYLIKTRGQQVTLSCSPISGHRSVSWYQQTPGQGLQFLFEYFSETQRNKGNFPGRFSGRQFSNSRSEMNVSTLELGDSALYLCASNVGLENTGELFFGEGSRLTVL.

This clone has a single count. The J gene is TRBJ2-5, the V gene TRBV4-1, with 8 positions matching TRBD1. This CDR3 spans 14 amino acids. The trim removed 0 bases at V and 10 bases at J, leaving 7 bases unmatched. Germline CDR1 MGHRA, CDR2 YSYEKL. The CDR3 region is CASSQDLTGVYQYF. DNA of the CDR3: TGCGCCAGCAGCCAAGATTTGACAGGGGTTTACCAGTACTTC.

This chain joins TRBV5-1 and TRBJ2-3; TRBD1 might be the D (5 bases). The germline V and J ends were trimmed by 0 bases and 3 bases, with 17 bases remaining between them. The germline CDR1 and CDR2 sequences are SGHRS and YFSETQ. The CDR3 totals 17 residues. The CDR3 here is CASSLALQGYYTDTQYF. CDR3 bases: TGCGCCAGCAGCTTGGCCCTGCAGGGATATTATACAGATACGCAGTATTTT.

J is TRBJ2-7 and V is TRBV15; D may be TRBD1 (5 bases). The V gene lost 5 bases and the J gene lost 4 bases, with 15 bases spanning the gap. This CDR3 comprises 14 residues. CDR1 and CDR2 from the germline V gene are LNHNV and YYDKDF (reference sequence). This CDR3 reads CATSYALGPYEQYF. The CDR3, as DNA: TGTGCCACCAGCTACGCCTTGGGGCCGTACGAGCAGTACTTC.

The chain has TRBV6-8 and TRBJ1-5; D remains ambiguous. Trimming cost V 2 bases and J 0 bases, with 17 bases left between them. Germline V CDR1 and CDR2: MNHGY, SAAAGT. This CDR3 comprises 18 residues. CDR3: CASSYPVWQPHSNQPQHF. The DNA of the CDR3 is TGTGCCAGCAGTTACCCTGTTTGGCAGCCGCATAGCAATCAGCCCCAGCATTTT.

This chain links TRBV29-1 with TRBJ2-1, with TRBD2 identical over 13 bases. Looked up from germline, CDR1 is SQVTM and CDR2 is ANQGSEA. The J segment lost 5 bases and the V segment lost 6 bases, leaving 7 bases of the junction unmatched. The CDR3 runs to 15 residues. This CDR3 is CSVKGTSGANNEQFF. DNA for the CDR3: TGCAGCGTGAAAGGGACTAGCGGGGCCAACAATGAGCAGTTCTTC.

The chain recombines TRBV4-3 with TRBJ2-4, with D uncertain. There are 11 residues in the CDR3. The ends were cut back, 7 bases at V and 6 bases at J, with 7 bases in the middle. Germline V gene data show CDR1 as LGHNA and CDR2 as YSLEER. CDR3 sequence reads: CASTPINIQYF. CDR3 DNA: TGCGCCAGCACTCCGATAAACATTCAGTACTTC.

In DNA, the CDR3 is TGTGCCAGCAGCCTAGGGGGACTAGCAGAATACGAGCAGTACTTC. Amino acid sequence: CASSLGGLAEYEQYF. The chain has TRBV4-2 and TRBJ2-7, with 9 bases aligning to TRBD2. Germline CDR1 reads LGHNA; CDR2 reads YNFKEQ. This CDR3 region has 15 residues. V shed 4 bases, J shed 4 bases, and the junction held 8 bases outside the gene matches.

The genes are TRBV9 and TRBJ2-3; 7 bases match TRBD1. The CDR3 length is 16 residues. The V gene's germline CDR1 is SGDLS and CDR2 YYNGEE. V shed 0 bases and J 0 bases; nucleotides not matched to a gene: 4. Here the CDR3 DNA reads TGTGCCAGCAGCGTAGGACAGGGCTATAGCACAGATACGCAGTATTTT. The encoded protein is CASSVGQGYSTDTQYF.

This rearrangement joins TRBV29-1 to TRBJ1-4; D gene unclear. The CDR3 spans 13 residues. Trimming cost V 4 bases and J 5 bases, with 11 bases left between them. Looked up from germline, CDR1 is SQVTM and CDR2 is ANQGSEA. CDR3: CSVVFRENEKLFF. CDR3 in DNA: TGCAGCGTTGTGTTTAGGGAGAATGAAAAACTGTTTTTT. The variable domain in full, completed from reference TRBV29-1 and TRBJ1-4, reads SAVISQKPSRDICQRGTSLTIQCQVDSQVTMMFWYRQQPGQSLTLIATANQGSEATYESGFVIDKFPISRPNLTFSTLTVSNMSPEDSSIYLCSVVFRENEKLFFGSGTQLSVL.

The genes are TRBV27 and TRBJ2-3, with TRBD2 matching 7 bases. The germline V gene has CDR1 MNHEY and CDR2 SMNVEV (reference sequence). J was trimmed by 0 bases and V by 4 bases; bases with no gene match: 4. The CDR3 sequence is 15 residues long. The CDR3 DNA sequence: TGTGCCAGCAGTTGGGCTAGCGGTAGCACAGATACGCAGTATTTT. This encodes CASSWASGSTDTQYF.

The table lists this clone with a few counts. V usage is TRBV7-9 and J usage is TRBJ1-1, with 7 bases lining up with TRBD1. Germline CDR1 SEHNR, CDR2 FQNEAQ (reference sequence). The CDR3 totals 13 residues. The trim removed 3 bases at V and 5 bases at J, leaving 3 bases unmatched. The CDR3 region is CASSFQGETEAFF. In DNA, the CDR3 is TGTGCCAGCAGCTTCCAGGGGGAAACTGAAGCTTTCTTT.

The chain joins TRBV7-9 to TRBJ1-4, with D possibly being TRBD1 (5 bases). The germline V gene has CDR1 SEHNR and CDR2 FQNEAQ (reference sequence). V was shortened by 5 bases and J by 3 bases, with 16 bases between the two germline ends. The CDR3 has 16 amino acids. CDR3 sequence reads: CASSSPQGGPNEKLFF. CDR3 nucleotides: TGTGCCAGCAGCAGTCCTCAGGGTGGGCCTAATGAAAAACTGTTTTTT.

About this clone itself: The sample carries other DNA sequences with the same CDR3. The gene calls are TRBV7-9 and TRBJ2-5; D is possibly TRBD1 (6 bases). CDR3 length: 13 amino acids. V was clipped by 5 bases and J by 0 bases, with 7 bases between them. CDR1 is SEHNR and CDR2 is FQNEAQ in the germline V gene (reference sequence). The CDR3 sequence is CASSRTDQETQYF. The CDR3 nucleotides read TGTGCCAGCAGCCGGACAGACCAAGAGACCCAGTACTTC.

The chain carries TRBV4-1 and TRBJ2-7; TRBD1 matches 8 bases. The CDR3 length is 18 residues. V was clipped by 0 bases and J by 1 base; unmatched bases: 11. In germline, CDR1 is MGHRA, CDR2 YSYEKL. The CDR3 sequence: CASSQDTQGVLRSYEQYF. DNA for the CDR3: TGCGCCAGCAGCCAAGACACACAGGGGGTATTGCGGTCCTACGAGCAGTACTTC.

This clone was seen just once. The rearrangement links TRBV9 to TRBJ1-2, with D perhaps TRBD1 (6 bases). V was trimmed by 0 bases and J by 2 bases, leaving 23 bases between them. The CDR3 length is 19 residues. Germline lookup yields CDR1 SGDLS and CDR2 YYNGEE. CDR3 DNA: TGTGCCAGCAGCGTAGACCAGTCTTGGAGGGGGACTCTAAACTATGGCTACACCTTC. Translated: CASSVDQSWRGTLNYGYTF.

The gene calls are TRBV30 and TRBJ2-2; the D call may be TRBD1 or TRBD2 (5 bases each). Germline-derived CDR1 and CDR2 are GTSNPN and SVGIG (reference sequence). There are 14 residues in the CDR3. V lost 4 bases and J 5 bases, leaving 14 bases between the germline ends. CDR3 coding DNA: TGTGCCTGGACCCACGACTGGGGGACCGGGGAGCTGTTTTTT. This encodes CAWTHDWGTGELFF. The entire variable domain, with the rest obtained from reference TRBV30 and TRBJ2-2, is as follows: SQTIHQWPATLVQPVGSPLSLECTVEGTSNPNLYWYRQAAGRGLQLLFYSVGIGQISSEVPQNLSASRPQDRQFILSSKKLLLSDSGFYLCAWTHDWGTGELFFGEGSRLTVL.

As regards this clone: This CDR3 is also generated by other DNA sequences in the sample. Written as DNA, the CDR3 is TGTGCCAGCAGTTTATCGTTAACAGATACGCAGTATTTT. Translation: CASSLSLTDTQYF. This rearrangement joins TRBV27 to TRBJ2-3; D remains ambiguous. Looked up from germline, CDR1 is MNHEY and CDR2 is SMNVEV (reference sequence). The ends were cut back, 0 bases at V and 3 bases at J, with 4 bases in the middle. This CDR3 contains 13 residues.

A remark on this clone: Other nucleotide sequences from this sample produce the same CDR3. V is TRBV27 and J is TRBJ2-6, with TRBD1 matching 9 bases. The CDR3 has 16 residues. V shed 6 bases, J shed 2 bases, and the junction held 5 bases outside the gene matches. The germline V gene encodes CDR1 MNHEY and CDR2 SMNVEV (reference sequence). CDR3 sequence (DNA): TGTGCCAGCAGCCCGACAGGGGGAGCTGGGGCCAACGTCCTGACTTTC. Amino acids: CASSPTGGAGANVLTF.

The rearrangement links TRBV4-1 to TRBJ1-1; D ambiguous. The CDR3 runs 15 residues. V lost 0 bases and J 11 bases, leaving 19 bases between the germline ends. From germline, CDR1 is MGHRA and CDR2 YSYEKL. This CDR3 reads CASSQELQITKWAFF. The CDR3 DNA follows: TGCGCCAGCAGCCAAGAACTTCAGATCACCAAGTGGGCTTTCTTT.

This chain joins TRBV7-3 and TRBJ1-6, with a weak D call TRBD1 (5 bases). Trimming cost V 2 bases and J 2 bases, with 10 bases left between them. The CDR3 runs 16 residues. Germline V gene sequence: CDR1 SGHTA, CDR2 FQGTGA. The DNA of the CDR3 is TGTGCCAGCAGCTTACTGCCGGGGCCCTATAATTCACCCCTCCACTTT. This translates into CASSLLPGPYNSPLHF.

The chain employs TRBV10-2 and TRBJ2-7; D is possibly TRBD2 (6 bases). The CDR3 is 17 residues long. Looked up from germline, CDR1 is WSHSY and CDR2 is SAAADI. The V end was cut by 8 bases, the J end by 1 base, with 24 bases between. CDR3 coding DNA: TGCGCCAGCGGGGATCAGGCCGTGGAGGGAGGTTCCTACGAGCAGTACTTC. It encodes CASGDQAVEGGSYEQYF.

The chain links TRBV7-9 to TRBJ2-5; unclear D gene. The V and J ends lost 1 base and 5 bases respectively, with 14 bases between them. Germline-derived CDR1 and CDR2 are SEHNR and FQNEAQ (reference sequence). This CDR3 spans 15 amino acids. The CDR3 DNA follows: TGTGCCAGCAGCTTAGGGTGGAGCTCCGAGGAGACCCAGTACTTC. Amino acids: CASSLGWSSEETQYF.

The V gene is TRBV6-1, the J gene TRBJ2-7, with unresolved D. Trimming shortened V by 5 bases and J by 4 bases, and 15 bases separated the two germline ends. The germline CDR1 and CDR2 sequences are MNHNS and SASEGT. The CDR3 totals 14 residues. CDR3 loop: CASSLFLGPYEQYF. For the CDR3, the DNA is TGTGCCAGCAGTCTGTTTTTAGGACCATACGAGCAGTACTTC.

The rearrangement uses TRBV11-3 and TRBJ2-3, with D possibly matching TRBD1 (6 bases). V dropped 4 bases and J dropped 6 bases, with 11 bases sitting between them. In germline, CDR1 is SGHNT, CDR2 YENEEA. This CDR3 is built from 13 residues. CDR3 protein: CASSSQGSDTQYF. For the CDR3, the DNA is TGTGCCAGCAGCTCCCAGGGGTCGGATACGCAGTATTTT.

The table lists this clone with a count of one. Other DNA sequences within the sample encode an identical CDR3. CDR3 in amino acids: CASSLSGQYNEQFF. CDR3 in DNA: TGTGCCAGCAGTTTATCTGGACAGTACAATGAGCAGTTCTTC. The V call is TRBV27, the J call TRBJ2-1, with a tentative D call TRBD1 (6 bases). This CDR3 has 14 residues. Trimming cost V 0 bases and J 4 bases, with 7 bases left between them. The germline V gene has CDR1 MNHEY and CDR2 SMNVEV (reference sequence).

The genes are TRBV6-1 and TRBJ1-4; TRBD1 might be the D (5 bases). V was shortened by 3 bases and J by 5 bases, with 13 bases between the two germline ends. Germline V lookup: CDR1 MNHNS, CDR2 SASEGT. The CDR3 loop spans 15 amino acids. The CDR3, as DNA: TGTGCCAGCAGTGACCCCGGGACGGGGAATGAAAAACTGTTTTTT. Translating it yields CASSDPGTGNEKLFF.

The sample holds one count of this clone. This CDR3 is also generated by other DNA sequences in the sample. The J gene is TRBJ2-7, the V gene TRBV6-6, with D perhaps TRBD1 (5 bases). The CDR3 contains 14 residues. Germline V gives CDR1 MNHNY, CDR2 SVGAGI (reference sequence). V lost 0 bases and J 4 bases, leaving 10 bases between the germline ends. CDR3 nucleotides: TGTGCCAGCAGTTACTCGGGGCCGGATTACGAGCAGTACTTC. This encodes CASSYSGPDYEQYF.